This T cell receptor beta chain was captured in a study of Graves' ophthalmopathy and Graves' hyperthyroidism. Beta-chain TCR CDR3 regions were amplified from RNA transcripts. After a first-round RT-PCR with HTBI primers, a second-round multiplex PCR was run. TCRdb ran MiXCR on the multiplex PCR reads and lists one entry per CDR3 protein. The sample holds hundreds of thousands of distinct CDR3 sequences; about 38% are singletons and the top ten take 3% to 3.5%. Clinicians diagnosed using symptoms, serum thyroxine, TRAb, thyroid ultrasound and orbital computed tomography. Germline-derived CDR1 and CDR2 are SEHNR and FQNEAQ (reference sequence). J lost 2 bases, V lost 6 bases, and 6 bases had no gene match. The CDR3 covers 14 residues. This clonotype appeared many times.

The TCR originated in an adult man with Graves' ophthalmopathy. What was sequenced was peripheral blood. This rearrangement joins TRBV7-9 to TRBJ1-1; TRBD1 agrees at 7 bases. The CDR3 sequence is CASRLQGRNTEAFF. CDR3 DNA: TGTGCCAGCAGGTTACAGGGGCGCAACACTGAAGCTTTCTTT.